This T cell receptor beta chain was profiled in a study of cytotoxic CD8 clonotypes in ibrutinib-treated CLL. Using immunoSEQ multiplex PCR, the repertoire was profiled, and TCRdb retains in-frame clones only, with some absent. The table has around 130,000 clones, around 84% seen once. V was pared by 5 bases and J by 5 bases, with 12 bases between. The CDR3 runs 13 residues. CDR1 is MNHEY and CDR2 is SVGAGI in the germline V gene. This TCR was sampled from a human donor with chronic lymphocytic leukemia. The specimen was PBMCs, collected after 24 months of ibrutinib treatment. This chain connects TRBV6-5 to TRBJ1-2; a possible D gene is TRBD1 (6 bases). The CDR3 is CASSPGTKYGYTF. The CDR3 DNA follows: TGTGCCAGCAGTCCCGGGACAAAGTATGGCTACACCTTC.